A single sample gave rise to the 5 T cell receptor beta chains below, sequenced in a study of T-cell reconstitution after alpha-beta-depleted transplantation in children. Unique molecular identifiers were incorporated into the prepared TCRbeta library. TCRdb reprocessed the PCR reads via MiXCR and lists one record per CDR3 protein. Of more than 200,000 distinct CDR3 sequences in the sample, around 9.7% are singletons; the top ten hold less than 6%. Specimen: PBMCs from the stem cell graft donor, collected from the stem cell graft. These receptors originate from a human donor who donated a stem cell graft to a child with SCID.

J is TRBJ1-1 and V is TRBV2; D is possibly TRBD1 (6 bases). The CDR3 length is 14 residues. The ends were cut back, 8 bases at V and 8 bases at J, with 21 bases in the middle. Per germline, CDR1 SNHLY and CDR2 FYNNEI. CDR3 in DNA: TGTGCCAGCCAAGAGGGGGGGACCGTCACCGAAGCTTTCTTT. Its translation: CASQEGGTVTEAFF.

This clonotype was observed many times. In DNA, the CDR3 is TGTGCCAGCAGCCCCCCCGAAATTGGAGATAAGCAGTACTTC. Translation gives CASSPPEIGDKQYF. The chain couples TRBV7-2 to TRBJ2-7; D remains ambiguous. Trimming removed 5 bases at V and 8 bases at J, with 19 bases between. The CDR3 runs 14 residues. Germline V gene data show CDR1 as SGHTA and CDR2 as FQGNSA.

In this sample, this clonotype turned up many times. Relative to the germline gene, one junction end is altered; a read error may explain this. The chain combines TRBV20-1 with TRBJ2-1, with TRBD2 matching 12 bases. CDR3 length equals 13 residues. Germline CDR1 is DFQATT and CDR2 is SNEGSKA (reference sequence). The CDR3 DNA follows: TGCAGTCCTAGCGGGGGGGCGGGGAATGAGCAGTTCTTC. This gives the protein CSPSGGAGNEQFF.

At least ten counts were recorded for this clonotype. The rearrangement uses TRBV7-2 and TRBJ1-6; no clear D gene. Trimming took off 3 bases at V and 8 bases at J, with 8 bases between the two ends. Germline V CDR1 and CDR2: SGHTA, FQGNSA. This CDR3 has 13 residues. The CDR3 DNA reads TGTGCCAGCAGCTTCGCGCGGGATTCACCCCTCCACTTT. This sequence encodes CASSFARDSPLHF.

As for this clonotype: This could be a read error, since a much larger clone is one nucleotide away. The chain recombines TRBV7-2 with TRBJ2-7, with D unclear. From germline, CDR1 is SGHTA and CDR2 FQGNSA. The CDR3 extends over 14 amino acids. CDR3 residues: CGSSRRGRSYEQYF. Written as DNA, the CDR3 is TGTGGCAGCAGCCGTCGTGGGCGCTCCTACGAGCAGTACTTC. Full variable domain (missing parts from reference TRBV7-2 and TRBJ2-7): GAGVSQSPSNKVTEKGKDVELRCDPISGHTALYWYRQSLGQGLEFLIYFQGNSAPDKSGLPSDRFSAERTGGSVSTLTIQRTQQEDSAVYLCGSSRRGRSYEQYFGPGTRLTVT.